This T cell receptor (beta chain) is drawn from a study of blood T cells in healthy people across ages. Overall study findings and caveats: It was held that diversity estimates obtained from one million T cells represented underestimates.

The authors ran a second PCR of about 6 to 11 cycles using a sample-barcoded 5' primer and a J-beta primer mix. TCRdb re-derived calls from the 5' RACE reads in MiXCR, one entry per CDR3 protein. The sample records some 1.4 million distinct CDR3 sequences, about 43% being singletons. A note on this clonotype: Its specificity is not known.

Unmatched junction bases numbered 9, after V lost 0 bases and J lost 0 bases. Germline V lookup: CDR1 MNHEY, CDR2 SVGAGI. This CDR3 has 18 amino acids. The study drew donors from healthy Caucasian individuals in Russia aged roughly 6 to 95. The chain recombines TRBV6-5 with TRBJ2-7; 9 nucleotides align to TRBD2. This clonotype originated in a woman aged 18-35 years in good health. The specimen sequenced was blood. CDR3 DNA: TGTGCCAGCAGTTACTCGGTTGGGCGGGGGGGAAGCTCCTACGAGCAGTACTTC. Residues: CASSYSVGRGGSSYEQYF.